This T cell receptor beta chain comes out of a study of blood T cell repertoires in COVID-19. Overall study context: Material from acute and convalescent COVID-19 was sourced from the United States, Italy and Spain. T cells, B-cell-depleted T cells, or PBMCs provided the cDNA or gDNA that served as material.

Seattle participants joined during active infection and were tracked over time. This CDR3 has 16 residues. Trimming stripped 0 bases from V and 4 bases from J, with 14 bases between. Germline V gene sequence: CDR1 LGHNA, CDR2 YNFKEQ. Authors' methods: Amplification of reference gene primers provided the estimated nucleated cell counts. Profiling relied on immunoSEQ multiplex PCR, and the TCRdb table lists in-frame clones only, not all of them. Clonal size and the V and J genes are those of that table, whereas D and trimming came from the DNA. This table has some 45,000 clones, over 85% appearing once.

This sequence originates from a man aged 55-75 years with COVID-19, enrolled during active disease. The sample consisted of peripheral blood. The chain combines TRBV4-2 with TRBJ2-3; no firm D call. The CDR3 region has the DNA TGTGCCAGCAGCCAAGATGTCACGAAGCGCGCAGATACGCAGTATTTT. This sequence encodes CASSQDVTKRADTQYF.